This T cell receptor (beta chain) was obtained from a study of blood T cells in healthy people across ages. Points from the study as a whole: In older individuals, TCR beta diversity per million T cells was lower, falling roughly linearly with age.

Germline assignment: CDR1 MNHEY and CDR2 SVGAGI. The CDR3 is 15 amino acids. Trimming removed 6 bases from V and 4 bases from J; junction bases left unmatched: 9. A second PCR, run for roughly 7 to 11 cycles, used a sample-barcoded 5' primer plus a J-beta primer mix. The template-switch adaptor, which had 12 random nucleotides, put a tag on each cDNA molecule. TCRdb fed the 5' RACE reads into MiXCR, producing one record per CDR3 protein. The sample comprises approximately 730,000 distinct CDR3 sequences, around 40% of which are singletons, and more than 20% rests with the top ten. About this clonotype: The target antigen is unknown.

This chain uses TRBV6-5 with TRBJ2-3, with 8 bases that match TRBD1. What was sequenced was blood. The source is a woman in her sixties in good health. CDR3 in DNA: TGTGCCAGCAGCCGGGTCCCAGGGGGCTCAGATACGCAGTATTTT. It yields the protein CASSRVPGGSDTQYF.